This T cell receptor (beta chain) was obtained from a study of CD8 T cells in ankylosing spondylitis. TCRdb redid the calling of the 5' RACE reads with MiXCR, one entry per CDR3 protein. Counted here are roughly 120,000 distinct CDR3 sequences, around 15% occurring once; the ten biggest clones make up almost 3%. This CDR3 contains 16 residues. V was clipped by 0 bases and J by 2 bases; unmatched bases: 7. Germline V gives CDR1 DFQATT, CDR2 SNEGSKA (reference sequence). This clonotype occurred many times. Sample: blood, either unsorted or a sorted T cell fraction (not recorded which). The V gene is TRBV20-1, the J gene TRBJ1-3; 7 bases align to TRBD1. The sequence derives from a female donor with ankylosing spondylitis or in good health (not recorded which). CDR3 in amino acids: CSARDGTDGTGNTIYF. The CDR3 DNA follows: TGCAGTGCTAGAGATGGGACAGACGGAACTGGAAACACCATATATTTT.